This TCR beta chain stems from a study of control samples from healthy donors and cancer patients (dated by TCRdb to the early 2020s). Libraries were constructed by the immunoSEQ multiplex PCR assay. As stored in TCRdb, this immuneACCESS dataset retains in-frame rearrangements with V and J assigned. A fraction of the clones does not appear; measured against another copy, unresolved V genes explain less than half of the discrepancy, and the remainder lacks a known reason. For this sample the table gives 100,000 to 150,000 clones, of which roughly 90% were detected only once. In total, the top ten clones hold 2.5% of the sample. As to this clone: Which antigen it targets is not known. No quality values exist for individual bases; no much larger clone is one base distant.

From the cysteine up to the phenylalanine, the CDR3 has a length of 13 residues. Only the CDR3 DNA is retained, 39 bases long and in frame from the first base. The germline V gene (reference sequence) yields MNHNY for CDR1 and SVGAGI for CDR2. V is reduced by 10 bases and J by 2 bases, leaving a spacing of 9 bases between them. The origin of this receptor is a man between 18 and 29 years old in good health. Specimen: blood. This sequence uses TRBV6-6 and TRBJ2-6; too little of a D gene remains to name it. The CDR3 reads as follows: CAINSPGANVLTF. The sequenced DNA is TGTGCCATCAATAGCCCTGGGGCCAACGTCCTGACTTTC.